This T cell receptor beta chain stems from a study of T cell changes during pregnancy in multiple sclerosis. Only in-frame clones appear in the TCRdb table, and some are missing; sequencing was by immunoSEQ multiplex PCR. Of tens of thousands of clones listed, just under 95% are singletons. The length of the CDR3 is 15 residues. Germline CDR1 reads SGHRS; CDR2 reads YFSETQ. V lost 4 bases to trimming and J lost 3 bases, with 16 bases between them. The J gene is TRBJ1-2, the V gene TRBV5-1, with D possibly being TRBD1 (5 bases). Material: peripheral blood, obtained after pregnancy. The TCR was taken from a female donor in good health, enrolled as a control in a pregnancy study. DNA for the CDR3: TGCGCCAGCAGCCCCTCCCGACAGCCCGACTATGGCTACACCTTC. It codes for CASSPSRQPDYGYTF.